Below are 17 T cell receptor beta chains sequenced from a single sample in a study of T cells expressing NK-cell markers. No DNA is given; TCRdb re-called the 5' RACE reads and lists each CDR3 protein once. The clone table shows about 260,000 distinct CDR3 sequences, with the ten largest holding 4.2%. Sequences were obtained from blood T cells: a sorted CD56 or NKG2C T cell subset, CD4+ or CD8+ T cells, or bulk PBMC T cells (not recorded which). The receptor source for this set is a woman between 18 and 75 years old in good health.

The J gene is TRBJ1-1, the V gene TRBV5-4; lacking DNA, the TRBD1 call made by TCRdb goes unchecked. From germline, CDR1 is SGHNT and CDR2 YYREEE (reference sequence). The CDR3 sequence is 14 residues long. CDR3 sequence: CASNPGGQRTEAFF.

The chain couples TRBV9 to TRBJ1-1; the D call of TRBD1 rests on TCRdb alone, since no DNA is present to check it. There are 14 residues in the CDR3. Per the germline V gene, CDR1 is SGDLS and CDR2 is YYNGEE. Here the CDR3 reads CASSGDRLNTEAFF.

CDR3 sequence: CASSSRDGGTDTQYF. The chain combines TRBV19 with TRBJ2-3. CDR3 length: 15 amino acids. Per the germline V gene, CDR1 is LNHDA and CDR2 is SQIVND (reference sequence).

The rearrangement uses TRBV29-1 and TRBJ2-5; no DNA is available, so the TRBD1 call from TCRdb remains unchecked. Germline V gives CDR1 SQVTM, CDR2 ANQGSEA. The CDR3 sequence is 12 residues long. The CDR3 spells CSVHSGQETQYF.

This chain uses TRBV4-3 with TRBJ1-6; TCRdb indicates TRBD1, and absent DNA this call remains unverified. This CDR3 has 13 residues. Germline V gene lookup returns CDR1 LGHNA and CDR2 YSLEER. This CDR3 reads CASSQDRDTNLLF.

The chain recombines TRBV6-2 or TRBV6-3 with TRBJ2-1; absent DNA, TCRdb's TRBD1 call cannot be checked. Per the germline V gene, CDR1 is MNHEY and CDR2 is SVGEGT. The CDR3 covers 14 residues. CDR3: CASSHPPKLNEQFF.

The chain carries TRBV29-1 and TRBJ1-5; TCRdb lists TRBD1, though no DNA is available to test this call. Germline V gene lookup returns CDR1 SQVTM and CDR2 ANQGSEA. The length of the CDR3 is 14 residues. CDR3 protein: CSVKDRGPLRPQHF.

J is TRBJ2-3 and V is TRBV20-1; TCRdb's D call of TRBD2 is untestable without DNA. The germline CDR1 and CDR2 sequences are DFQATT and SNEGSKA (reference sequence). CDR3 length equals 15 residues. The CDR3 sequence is CSARSSGNGTDTQYF.

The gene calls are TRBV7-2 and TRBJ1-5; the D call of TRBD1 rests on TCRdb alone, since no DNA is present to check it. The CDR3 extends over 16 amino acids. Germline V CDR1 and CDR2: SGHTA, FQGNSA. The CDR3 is CASSSSRGDSNQPQHF.

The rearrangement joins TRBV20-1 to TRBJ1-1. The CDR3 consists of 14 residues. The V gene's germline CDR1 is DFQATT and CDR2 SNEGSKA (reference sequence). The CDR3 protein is CSARDVGGLVEAFF.

CDR3 protein: CASSLRGSALTMNTEAFF. The chain links TRBV5-5 to TRBJ1-1. The germline gives CDR1 SGHKS, CDR2 YYEKEE (reference sequence). This CDR3 comprises 18 residues.

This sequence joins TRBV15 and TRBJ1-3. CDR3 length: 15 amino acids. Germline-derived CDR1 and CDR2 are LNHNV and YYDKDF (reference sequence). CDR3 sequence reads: CATSRQHISGNTIYF.

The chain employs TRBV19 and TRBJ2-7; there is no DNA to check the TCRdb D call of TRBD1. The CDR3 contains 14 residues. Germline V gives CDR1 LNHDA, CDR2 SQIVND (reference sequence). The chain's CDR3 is CASSVGQGAYEQYF.

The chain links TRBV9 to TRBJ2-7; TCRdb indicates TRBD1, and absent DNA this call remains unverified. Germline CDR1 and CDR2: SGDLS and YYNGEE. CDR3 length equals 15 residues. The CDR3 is CASRRTGTETYEQYF. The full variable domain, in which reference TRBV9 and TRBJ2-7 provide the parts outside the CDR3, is DSGVTQTPKHLITATGQRVTLRCSPRSGDLSVYWYQQSLDQGLQFLIQYYNGEERAKGNILERFSAQQFPDLHSELNLSSLELGDSALYFCASRRTGTETYEQYFGPGTRLTVT.

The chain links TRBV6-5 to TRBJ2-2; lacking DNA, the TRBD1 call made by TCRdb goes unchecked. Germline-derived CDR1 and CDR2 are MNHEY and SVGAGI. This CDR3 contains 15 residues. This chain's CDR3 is CASSYDSLNTGELFF.

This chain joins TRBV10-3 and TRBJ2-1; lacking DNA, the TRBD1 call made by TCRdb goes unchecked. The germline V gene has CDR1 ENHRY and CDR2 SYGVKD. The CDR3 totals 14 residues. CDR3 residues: CAISIGTPNNEQFF.

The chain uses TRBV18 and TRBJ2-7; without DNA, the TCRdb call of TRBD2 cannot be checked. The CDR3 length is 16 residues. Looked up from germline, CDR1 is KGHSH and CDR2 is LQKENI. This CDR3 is CASSPQTGTSGYEQYF.